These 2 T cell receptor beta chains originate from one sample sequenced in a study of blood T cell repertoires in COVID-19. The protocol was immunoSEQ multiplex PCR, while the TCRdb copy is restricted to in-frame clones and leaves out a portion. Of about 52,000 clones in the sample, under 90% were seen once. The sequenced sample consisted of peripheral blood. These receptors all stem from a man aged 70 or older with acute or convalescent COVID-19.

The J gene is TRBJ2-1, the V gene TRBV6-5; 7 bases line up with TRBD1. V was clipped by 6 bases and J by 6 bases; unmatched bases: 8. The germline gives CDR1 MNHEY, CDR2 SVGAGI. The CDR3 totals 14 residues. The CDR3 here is CASRDAGTVNEQFF. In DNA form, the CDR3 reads TGTGCCAGCAGGGACGCAGGGACAGTCAATGAGCAGTTCTTC.

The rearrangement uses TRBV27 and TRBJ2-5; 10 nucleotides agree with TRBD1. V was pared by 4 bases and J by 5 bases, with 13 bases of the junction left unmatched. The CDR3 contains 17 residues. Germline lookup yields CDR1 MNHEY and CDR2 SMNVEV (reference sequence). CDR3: CASSSPSRQGAGETQYF. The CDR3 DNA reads TGTGCCAGCAGTTCTCCTTCGAGACAGGGGGCAGGGGAGACCCAGTACTTC.